The present entry profiles one TCR beta chain with its context. Its specificity is not known. This sample is part of a study of vaccination and CD4 T cells after COVID-19. The CDR3 extends over 14 amino acids. The trim removed 4 bases at V and 6 bases at J, leaving 5 bases unmatched. Germline V gene sequence: CDR1 MGHRA, CDR2 YSYEKL. The study's findings and limits: Of the reactive clones in convalescent patients, a median approximately 86% showed up only post-vaccination.

Oncomine TCR Beta short-read sequencing was applied to DNA from cultured CD4+ T cells. Each CDR3 protein is one row after TCRdb ran MiXCR on the PCR reads. The sample lists 15,000 to 17,000 distinct CDR3 sequences, approximately 58% occurring once. Treatment: roughly ten-day PBMC culture with coronavirus spike peptide pools or control peptides (ViraFEST assay). Positive PCR dates spanned March to December 2020, predating US Alpha, Beta and Delta variants. Cultures got half-medium changes with IL-2 on days 3 and 7. This chain connects TRBV4-1 to TRBJ2-2, with 7 nucleotides matching TRBD1. The clonotype was recovered from a human donor who had recovered from COVID-19. Source material: CD4+ T cells from blood, cultured in vitro. CDR3 sequence: CASSRPGGPGELFF. The DNA for the CDR3 is TGCGCCAGCAGCCGCCCAGGGGGTCCCGGGGAGCTGTTTTTT.